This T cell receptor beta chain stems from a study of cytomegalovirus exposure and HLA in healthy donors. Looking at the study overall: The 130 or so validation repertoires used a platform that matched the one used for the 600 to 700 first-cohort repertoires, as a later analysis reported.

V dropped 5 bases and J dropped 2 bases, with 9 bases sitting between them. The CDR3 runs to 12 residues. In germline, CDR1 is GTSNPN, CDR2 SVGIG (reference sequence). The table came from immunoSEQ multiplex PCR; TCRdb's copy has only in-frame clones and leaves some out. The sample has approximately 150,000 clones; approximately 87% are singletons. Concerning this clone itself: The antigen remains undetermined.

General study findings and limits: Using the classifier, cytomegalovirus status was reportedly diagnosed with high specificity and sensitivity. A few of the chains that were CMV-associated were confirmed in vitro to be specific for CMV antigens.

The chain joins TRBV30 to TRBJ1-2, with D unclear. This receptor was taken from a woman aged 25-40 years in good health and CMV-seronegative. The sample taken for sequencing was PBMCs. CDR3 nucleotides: TGTGCCTGGGGGAGACTCAACTATGGCTACACCTTC. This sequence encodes CAWGRLNYGYTF.